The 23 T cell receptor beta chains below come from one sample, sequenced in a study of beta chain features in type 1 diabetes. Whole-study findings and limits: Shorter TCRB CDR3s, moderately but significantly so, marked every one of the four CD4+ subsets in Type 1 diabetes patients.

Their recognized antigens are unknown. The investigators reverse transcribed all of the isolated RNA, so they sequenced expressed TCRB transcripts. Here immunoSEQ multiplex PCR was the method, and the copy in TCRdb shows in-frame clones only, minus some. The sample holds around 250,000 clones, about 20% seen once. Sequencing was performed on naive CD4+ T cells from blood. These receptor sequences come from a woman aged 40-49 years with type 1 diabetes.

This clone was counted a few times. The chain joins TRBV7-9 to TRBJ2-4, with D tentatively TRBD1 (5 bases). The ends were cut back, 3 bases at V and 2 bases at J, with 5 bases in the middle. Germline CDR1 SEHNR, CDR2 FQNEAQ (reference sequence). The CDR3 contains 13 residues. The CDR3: CASSLDTKNIQYF. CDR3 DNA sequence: TGTGCCAGCAGCTTGGACACCAAAAACATTCAGTACTTC.

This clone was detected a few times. Written as DNA, the CDR3 is TGTGCCAGCAGCCAAGATCTAAGCGGGGGGGCCGAATACTTC. Encoded protein: CASSQDLSGGAEYF. This chain connects TRBV4-2 to TRBJ2-7, with 10 bases fitting TRBD2. Unmatched junction bases numbered 9, after V lost 0 bases and J lost 13 bases. There are 14 residues in the CDR3. From germline, CDR1 is LGHNA and CDR2 YNFKEQ.

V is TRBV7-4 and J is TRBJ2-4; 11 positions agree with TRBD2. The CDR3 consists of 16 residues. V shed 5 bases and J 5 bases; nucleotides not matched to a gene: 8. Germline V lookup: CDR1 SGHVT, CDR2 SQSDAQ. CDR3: CASSPNGTSGQNIQYF. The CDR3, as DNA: TGTGCCAGCAGCCCTAACGGGACTAGCGGCCAAAACATTCAGTACTTC.

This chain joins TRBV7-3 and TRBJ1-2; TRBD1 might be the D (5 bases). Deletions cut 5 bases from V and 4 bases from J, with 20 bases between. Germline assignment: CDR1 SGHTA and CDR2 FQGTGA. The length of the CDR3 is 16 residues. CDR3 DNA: TGTGCCAGCAGCCCTAGTTCAGGGAAGTTTGGCTATGGCTACACCTTC. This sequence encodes CASSPSSGKFGYGYTF.

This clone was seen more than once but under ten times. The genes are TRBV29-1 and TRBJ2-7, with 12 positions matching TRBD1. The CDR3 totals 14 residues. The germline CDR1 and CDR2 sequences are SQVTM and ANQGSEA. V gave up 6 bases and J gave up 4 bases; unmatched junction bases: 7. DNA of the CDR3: TGCAGCGTAGGGGGACAGGGGGCGAGGTACGAGCAGTACTTC. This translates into CSVGGQGARYEQYF.

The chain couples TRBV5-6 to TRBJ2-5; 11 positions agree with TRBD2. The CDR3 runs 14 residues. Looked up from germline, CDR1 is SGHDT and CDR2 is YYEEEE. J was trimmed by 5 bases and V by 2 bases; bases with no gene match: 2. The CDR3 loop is CASSFSGGAETQYF. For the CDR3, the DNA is TGTGCCAGCAGCTTTAGCGGGGGGGCGGAGACCCAGTACTTC.

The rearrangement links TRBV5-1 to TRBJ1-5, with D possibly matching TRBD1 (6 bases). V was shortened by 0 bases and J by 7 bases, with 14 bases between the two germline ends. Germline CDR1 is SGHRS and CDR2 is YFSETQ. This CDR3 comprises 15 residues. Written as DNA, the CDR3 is TGCGCCAGCAGCTTGGATACAGGGATAGGACAGCCCCAGCATTTT. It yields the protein CASSLDTGIGQPQHF.

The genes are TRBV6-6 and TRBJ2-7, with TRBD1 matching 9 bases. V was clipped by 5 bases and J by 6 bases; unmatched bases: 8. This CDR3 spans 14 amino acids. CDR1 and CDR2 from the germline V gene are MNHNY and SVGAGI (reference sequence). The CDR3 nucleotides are TGTGCCAGCAGTGTACGGGACAGGGTCGGCGAGCAGTACTTC. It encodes CASSVRDRVGEQYF.

CDR3 residues: CASSRGLAGETQYF. The CDR3 DNA reads as TGTGCCAGCAGCCGCGGACTAGCAGGCGAGACCCAGTACTTC. J is TRBJ2-5 and V is TRBV7-2, with 8 bases lining up with TRBD2. CDR3 length: 14 residues. CDR1 is SGHTA and CDR2 is FQGNSA in the germline V gene. V lost 5 bases to trimming and J lost 5 bases; unmatched junction nucleotides: 7.

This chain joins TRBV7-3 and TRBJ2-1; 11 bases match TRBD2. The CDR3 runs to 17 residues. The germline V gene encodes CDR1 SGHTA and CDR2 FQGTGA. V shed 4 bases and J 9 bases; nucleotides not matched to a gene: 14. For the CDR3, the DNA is TGTGCCAGCAGCTCCCCCCTAGCGGGGGGTCTTAGTAGTGAGCAGTTCTTC. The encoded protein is CASSSPLAGGLSSEQFF.

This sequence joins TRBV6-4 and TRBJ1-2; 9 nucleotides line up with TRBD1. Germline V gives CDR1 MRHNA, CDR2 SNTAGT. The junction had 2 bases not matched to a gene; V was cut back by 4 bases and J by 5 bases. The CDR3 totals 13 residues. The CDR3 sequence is CASSATGGYGYTF. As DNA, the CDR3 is TGTGCCAGCAGTGCGACAGGGGGTTATGGCTACACCTTC.

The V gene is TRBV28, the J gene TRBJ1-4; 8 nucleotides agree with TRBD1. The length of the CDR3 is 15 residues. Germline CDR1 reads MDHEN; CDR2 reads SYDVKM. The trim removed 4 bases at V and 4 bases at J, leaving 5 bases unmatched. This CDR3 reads CASSWGTGGNEKLFF. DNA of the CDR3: TGTGCCAGCAGTTGGGGGACAGGAGGTAATGAAAAACTGTTTTTT.

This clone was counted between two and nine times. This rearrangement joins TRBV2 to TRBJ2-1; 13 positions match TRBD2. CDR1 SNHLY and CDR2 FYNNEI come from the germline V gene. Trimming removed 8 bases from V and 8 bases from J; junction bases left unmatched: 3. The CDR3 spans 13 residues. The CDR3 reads CASHGLAGDEQFF. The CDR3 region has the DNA TGTGCCAGCCACGGACTAGCGGGAGATGAGCAGTTCTTC.

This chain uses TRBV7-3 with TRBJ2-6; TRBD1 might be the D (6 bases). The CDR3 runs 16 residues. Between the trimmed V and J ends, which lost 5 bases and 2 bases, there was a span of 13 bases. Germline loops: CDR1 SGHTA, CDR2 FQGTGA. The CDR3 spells CASSQTGTPGANVLTF. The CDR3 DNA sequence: TGTGCCAGCAGCCAAACAGGGACCCCTGGGGCCAACGTCCTGACTTTC.

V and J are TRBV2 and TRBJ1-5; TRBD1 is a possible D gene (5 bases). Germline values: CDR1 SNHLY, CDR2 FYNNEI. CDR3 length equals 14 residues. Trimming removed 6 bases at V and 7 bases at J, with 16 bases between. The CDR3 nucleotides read TGTGCCAGCAGCGGGACTCTGAGGGCCCAGCCCCAGCATTTT. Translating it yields CASSGTLRAQPQHF.

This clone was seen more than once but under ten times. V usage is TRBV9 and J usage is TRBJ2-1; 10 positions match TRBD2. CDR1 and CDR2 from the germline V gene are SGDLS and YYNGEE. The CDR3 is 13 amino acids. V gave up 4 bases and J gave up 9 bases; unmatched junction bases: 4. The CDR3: CASSSSGSSEQFF. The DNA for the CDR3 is TGTGCCAGCAGCTCTAGCGGGAGTAGTGAGCAGTTCTTC. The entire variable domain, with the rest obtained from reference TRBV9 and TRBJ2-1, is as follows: DSGVTQTPKHLITATGQRVTLRCSPRSGDLSVYWYQQSLDQGLQFLIQYYNGEERAKGNILERFSAQQFPDLHSELNLSSLELGDSALYFCASSSSGSSEQFFGPGTRLTVL.

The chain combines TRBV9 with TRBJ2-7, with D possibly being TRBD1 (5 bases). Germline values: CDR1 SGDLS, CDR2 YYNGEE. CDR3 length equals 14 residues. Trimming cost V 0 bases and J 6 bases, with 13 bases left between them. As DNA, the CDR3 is TGTGCCAGCAGCGTAGGTGGGGCCGGCCTCGAGCAGTACTTC. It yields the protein CASSVGGAGLEQYF.

DNA for the CDR3: TGCGCCAGCAGCTTGGGCCGGACAGGGTTAACTGAAGCTTTCTTT. It yields the protein CASSLGRTGLTEAFF. The V gene is TRBV5-1, the J gene TRBJ1-1; TRBD1 aligns across 8 bases. After removal of 0 bases from V and 5 bases from J, the junction contained 6 bases not matched to a gene. CDR1 SGHRS and CDR2 YFSETQ come from the germline V gene. There are 15 residues in the CDR3. The full variable domain, rest sourced from reference TRBV5-1 and TRBJ1-1, is KAGVTQTPRYLIKTRGQQVTLSCSPISGHRSVSWYQQTPGQGLQFLFEYFSETQRNKGNFPGRFSGRQFSNSRSEMNVSTLELGDSALYLCASSLGRTGLTEAFFGQGTRLTVV.

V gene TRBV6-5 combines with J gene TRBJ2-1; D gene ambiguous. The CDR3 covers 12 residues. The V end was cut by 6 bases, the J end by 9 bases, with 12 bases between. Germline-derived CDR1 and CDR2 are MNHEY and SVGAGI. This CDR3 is CASSSTYGEQFF. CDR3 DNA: TGTGCCAGCAGCTCGACTTACGGTGAGCAGTTCTTC.

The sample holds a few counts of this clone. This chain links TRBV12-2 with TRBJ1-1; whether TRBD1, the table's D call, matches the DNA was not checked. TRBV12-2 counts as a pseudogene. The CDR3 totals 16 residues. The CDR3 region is CASRLARADREGEAFF. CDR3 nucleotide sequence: TGTGCAAGTCGCTTAGCGCGGGCAGACAGGGAAGGTGAAGCTTTCTTT.

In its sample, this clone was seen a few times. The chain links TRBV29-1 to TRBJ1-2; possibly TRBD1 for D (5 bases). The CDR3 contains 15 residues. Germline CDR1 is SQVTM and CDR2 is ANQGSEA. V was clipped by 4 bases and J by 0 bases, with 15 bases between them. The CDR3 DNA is TGCAGCGTTGTGGTCGACAGTCAAGCTAACTATGGCTACACCTTC. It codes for CSVVVDSQANYGYTF.

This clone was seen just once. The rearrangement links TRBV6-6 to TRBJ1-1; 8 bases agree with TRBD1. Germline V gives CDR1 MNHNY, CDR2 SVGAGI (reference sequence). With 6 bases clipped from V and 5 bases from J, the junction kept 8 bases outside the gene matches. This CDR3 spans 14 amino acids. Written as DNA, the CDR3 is TGTGCCAGCAGCTTCACAGGGGGAAGGACTGAAGCTTTCTTT. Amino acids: CASSFTGGRTEAFF.

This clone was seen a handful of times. This chain's CDR3 is CASSTRTVTYEQYF. The CDR3 coding sequence is TGTGCCAGCAGTACTCGGACAGTGACCTACGAGCAGTACTTC. This rearrangement joins TRBV11-1 to TRBJ2-7, with D tentatively TRBD1 (6 bases). The ends were cut back, 6 bases at V and 2 bases at J, with 14 bases in the middle. There are 14 residues in the CDR3. In germline, CDR1 is SGHAT, CDR2 FQDESV (reference sequence).